This entry lists 21 T cell receptor beta chains sequenced from one sample in a study of control samples from healthy donors and cancer patients (TCRdb year 2020). The method behind the library was the immunoSEQ multiplex PCR assay. In its TCRdb copy, this immuneACCESS table keeps in-frame sequences only and misses some clones. Where compared with another copy, unresolved V genes explain less than half of these, and the others have no known cause. This sample lists roughly 370,000 clones; around 90% were detected once. The leading ten clones occupy just under 6.5% of the sample. The sequenced sample was PBMCs. The source is a man in his forties or fifties with head and neck cancer.

Only one count was recorded for this clone. The chain combines TRBV7-9 with TRBJ1-1, with D possibly TRBD1 on 5 matching bases. This CDR3 has 11 residues. The germline gives CDR1 SEHNR, CDR2 FQNEAQ (reference sequence). V shed 4 bases and J shed 8 bases, with 8 bases lying between them. CDR3 amino acids: CASSYGAEAFF. The CDR3 bases are TGTGCCAGCAGCTATGGGGCAGAAGCTTTCTTT.

V usage is TRBV7-3 and J usage is TRBJ2-1; D perhaps matches TRBD2 (6 bases). Trimming took off 5 bases at V and 0 bases at J, with 17 bases between the two ends. The CDR3 totals 17 residues. CDR1 and CDR2 (germline): SGHTA, FQGTGA. CDR3 region: CASSPRDSKSSYNEQFF. The CDR3 coding sequence is TGTGCCAGCAGCCCTCGGGACTCCAAAAGCTCCTACAATGAGCAGTTCTTC. The full variable domain, rest sourced from reference TRBV7-3 and TRBJ2-1, is GAGVSQTPSNKVTEKGKYVELRCDPISGHTALYWYRQSLGQGPEFLIYFQGTGAADDSGLPNDRFFAVRPEGSVSTLKIQRTERGDSAVYLCASSPRDSKSSYNEQFFGPGTRLTVL.

The rearrangement links TRBV27 to TRBJ2-1; 9 bases fit TRBD2. This CDR3 has 14 amino acids. Per germline, CDR1 MNHEY and CDR2 SMNVEV (reference sequence). V lost 6 bases, J lost 12 bases, and 12 bases stayed unmatched. In DNA form, the CDR3 reads TGTGCCAGCAGACCCGGAATAGCGGGAGTAGGGCAGTTCTTC. It codes for CASRPGIAGVGQFF.

This chain connects TRBV11-1 to TRBJ1-5; TRBD1 is a possible D gene (5 bases). Germline V gene sequence: CDR1 SGHAT, CDR2 FQDESV (reference sequence). This CDR3 is 15 amino acids long. V lost 4 bases and J 4 bases, leaving 14 bases between the germline ends. CDR3 residues: CASSSGAGPNQPQHF. CDR3 nucleotide sequence: TGTGCCAGCAGCTCCGGGGCGGGCCCGAATCAGCCCCAGCATTTT.

The V and J genes are TRBV11-3 and TRBJ2-1; unclear D gene. This CDR3 has 15 amino acids. V lost 0 bases and J 1 base, leaving 7 bases between the germline ends. CDR1 and CDR2 (germline): SGHNT, YENEEA. CDR3 sequence reads: CASSLDRFSYNEQFF. Here the CDR3 DNA reads TGTGCCAGCAGCTTAGACAGATTTTCCTACAATGAGCAGTTCTTC. The whole variable domain, remainder taken from reference TRBV11-3 and TRBJ2-1, is EAGVVQSPRYKIIEKKQPVAFWCNPISGHNTLYWYLQNLGQGPELLIRYENEEAVDDSQLPKDRFSAERLKGVDSTLKIQPAELGDSAVYLCASSLDRFSYNEQFFGPGTRLTVL.

The chain recombines TRBV20-1 with TRBJ1-5; 7 nucleotides align to TRBD1. The germline gives CDR1 DFQATT, CDR2 SNEGSKA (reference sequence). This CDR3 comprises 15 residues. The ends lost 3 bases at V and 9 bases at J; junction bases unmatched: 14. As DNA, the CDR3 is TGCAGTGCTAGTTTCCCCCCCGGGGACAGTGTGCCCCAGCATTTT. Its translation: CSASFPPGDSVPQHF.

The rearrangement links TRBV5-1 to TRBJ1-2, with 8 positions matching TRBD1. Germline CDR1 reads SGHRS; CDR2 reads YFSETQ. The CDR3 is 15 amino acids. The V gene end was trimmed by 0 bases and the J gene end by 5 bases; junction bases not matched to a gene: 6. The CDR3 loop is CASSLASTGVYGYTF. The DNA of the CDR3 is TGCGCCAGCAGCTTGGCTTCGACAGGGGTATATGGCTACACCTTC.

This chain uses TRBV5-1 with TRBJ2-5; 8 nucleotides align to TRBD1. CDR3 size: 15 residues. Unmatched junction bases numbered 10, after V lost 4 bases and J lost 5 bases. CDR1 and CDR2 (germline): SGHRS, YFSETQ. In nucleotides, the CDR3 is TGCGCCAGCAGCATACCCTACAGGGGGAAGGAGACCCAGTACTTC. Translation gives CASSIPYRGKETQYF.

The chain links TRBV7-9 to TRBJ2-5; tentative D call: TRBD2 (6 bases). V lost 2 bases, J lost 2 bases, and 15 bases lay in between. Germline V gene lookup returns CDR1 SEHNR and CDR2 FQNEAQ (reference sequence). This CDR3 has 16 amino acids. CDR3 DNA: TGTGCCAGCAGCTTAATTGGGGGAGGAAAACAAGAGACCCAGTACTTC. It encodes CASSLIGGGKQETQYF.

This clone was counted a few times. The gene calls are TRBV6-2 or TRBV6-3 and TRBJ1-4; 9 bases map to TRBD1. The CDR3 consists of 17 residues. V was clipped by 2 bases and J by 0 bases; unmatched bases: 4. The germline V gene has CDR1 MNHEY and CDR2 SVGEGT. Here the CDR3 DNA reads TGTGCCAGCAGTTACCCGACAGGGGGAGCAACTAATGAAAAACTGTTTTTT. Amino acids: CASSYPTGGATNEKLFF.

Only one count was recorded for this clone. The chain is built from TRBV28 and TRBJ2-7, with D possibly being TRBD1 (6 bases). Germline CDR1 and CDR2: MDHEN and SYDVKM. The CDR3 spans 15 residues. Trimming shortened V by 1 base and J by 5 bases, and 15 bases separated the two germline ends. CDR3: CASSLSFDRQHEQYF. In nucleotides, the CDR3 is TGTGCCAGCAGTTTATCCTTCGACAGGCAACACGAGCAGTACTTC.

The chain joins TRBV27 to TRBJ2-3, with D uncertain. Germline V gene sequence: CDR1 MNHEY, CDR2 SMNVEV (reference sequence). The V and J ends lost 3 bases and 1 base respectively, with 5 bases between them. This CDR3 spans 13 amino acids. CDR3 loop: CASSFHGTDTQYF. CDR3 in DNA: TGTGCCAGCAGTTTCCACGGCACAGATACGCAGTATTTT.

The chain employs TRBV6-5 and TRBJ2-3, with 8 nucleotides matching TRBD1. The CDR3 consists of 15 residues. Germline trimming cut 2 bases from V and 7 bases from J; bases unmatched to any gene: 8. CDR1 is MNHEY, CDR2 SVGAGI, per germline. The CDR3 DNA reads TGTGCCAGCAGTTACCCCGGACAGGGCTTCTATACGCAGTATTTT. This codes for CASSYPGQGFYTQYF.

The chain has TRBV19 and TRBJ2-3, with 14 bases aligning to TRBD2. The germline V gene encodes CDR1 LNHDA and CDR2 SQIVND (reference sequence). J lost 6 bases, V lost 5 bases, and 13 bases had no gene match. The CDR3 contains 18 residues. The CDR3 here is CASSSPGLAGAGRDTQYF. Here the CDR3 DNA reads TGTGCCAGTAGTTCACCGGGACTAGCGGGAGCGGGTAGGGATACGCAGTATTTT.

A few counts support this clone. The chain employs TRBV2 and TRBJ2-3; 9 positions agree with TRBD1. Trimming took 3 bases from V and 4 from J; bases not matched to a gene: 5. Germline CDR1 is SNHLY and CDR2 is FYNNEI. The CDR3 is 15 residues long. The CDR3 DNA follows: TGTGCCAGCAGTGATTTGGGACAGGGCCCAGATACGCAGTATTTT. Protein: CASSDLGQGPDTQYF.

The genes are TRBV6-5 and TRBJ2-7; D is perhaps TRBD1 (5 bases). V dropped 2 bases and J dropped 2 bases, with 10 bases sitting between them. CDR1 and CDR2 (germline): MNHEY, SVGAGI. The CDR3 is 14 amino acids. The CDR3 loop is CASSYGGAPYEQYF. The CDR3 coding sequence is TGTGCCAGCAGTTACGGTGGGGCCCCCTACGAGCAGTACTTC.

This rearrangement joins TRBV11-2 to TRBJ2-5; D possibly corresponds to TRBD1 (6 bases). V dropped 3 bases and J dropped 5 bases, with 13 bases sitting between them. Per germline, CDR1 SGHAT and CDR2 FQNNGV. The CDR3 loop spans 14 amino acids. CDR3 amino acids: CASSFPGVRETQYF. The CDR3 DNA sequence: TGTGCCAGCAGCTTTCCAGGGGTGAGGGAGACCCAGTACTTC.

The CDR3 nucleotides read TGTGCCAGCAGTGTACAGGAGGCCTTCGGCTACACCTTC. Protein: CASSVQEAFGYTF. The chain is built from TRBV25-1 and TRBJ1-2; D perhaps matches TRBD1 (5 bases). Germline V lookup: CDR1 MGHDK, CDR2 SYGVNS. V lost 4 bases and J lost 8, with 14 bases in between. The CDR3 consists of 13 residues.

V and J are TRBV11-2 and TRBJ1-4; D remains unclear. From germline, CDR1 is SGHAT and CDR2 FQNNGV. This CDR3 spans 14 amino acids. Trimming pared 6 bases from V and 0 bases from J, leaving 8 bases between. CDR3 sequence (DNA): TGTGCCAGCAGAACGTCCGCAACTAATGAAAAACTGTTTTTT. It translates to CASRTSATNEKLFF.

The chain has TRBV6-5 and TRBJ2-5; 7 bases are shared with TRBD1. Germline V CDR1 and CDR2: MNHEY, SVGAGI. This CDR3 is built from 14 residues. J was trimmed by 4 bases and V by 10 bases; bases with no gene match: 12. The CDR3, as DNA: TGTGCCATACCCCGGGGAGCAGGGGGAGAGACCCAGTACTTC. It codes for CAIPRGAGGETQYF.

This clone was counted a single time. This same CDR3 is encoded by further DNA sequences in the sample. J is TRBJ2-7 and V is TRBV9, with a possible D match to TRBD2 (6 bases). Looked up from germline, CDR1 is SGDLS and CDR2 is YYNGEE. The CDR3 is made up of 14 amino acids. V lost 3 bases to trimming and J lost 1 base, with 11 bases between them. CDR3: CASSAAGRSYEQYF. The CDR3 DNA reads TGTGCCAGCAGCGCCGCCGGGAGATCCTACGAGCAGTACTTC.